The clone carrying this T cell receptor beta chain showed up many times. The antigen is not known. TCRdb re-called the reads through MiXCR, storing one row per CDR3 protein. There are 14,000 to 15,000 distinct CDR3 sequences in the sample; roughly 13% occur only once, and 15% lies in the top ten. This entry is derived from a study of type 1 regulatory T cells. In the study overall: T-allo10 is an in vitro-generated, Tr1-enriched CD4 T cell product specific for alloantigen.

The germline V gene has CDR1 DFQATT and CDR2 SNEGSKA (reference sequence). CDR3 size: 15 residues. Trimming stripped 4 bases from V and 2 bases from J, with 18 bases between. The J gene is TRBJ2-7, the V gene TRBV20-1; possibly TRBD1 or TRBD2 for D (5 bases each). What was sequenced was cultured T cells, either the whole culture or a sorted T cell fraction (not recorded which). The sequence was obtained from a human donor in good health. CDR3 coding DNA: TGCAGTGCTAACCCCCCCCGGGGCGGAGCCTACGAGCAGTACTTC. Translation: CSANPPRGGAYEQYF.